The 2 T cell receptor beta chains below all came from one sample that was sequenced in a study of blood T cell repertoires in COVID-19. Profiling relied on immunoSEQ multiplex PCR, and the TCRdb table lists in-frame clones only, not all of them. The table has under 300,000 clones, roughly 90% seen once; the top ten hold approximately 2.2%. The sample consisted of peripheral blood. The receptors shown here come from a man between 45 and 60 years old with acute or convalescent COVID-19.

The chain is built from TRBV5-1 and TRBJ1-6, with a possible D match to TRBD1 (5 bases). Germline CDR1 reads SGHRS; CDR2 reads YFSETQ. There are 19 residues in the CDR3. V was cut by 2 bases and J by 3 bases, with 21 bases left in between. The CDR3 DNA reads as TGCGCCAGCAGCTTCGGTGGGGCCACCAAAAGCCTCTATAATTCACCCCTCCACTTT. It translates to CASSFGGATKSLYNSPLHF.

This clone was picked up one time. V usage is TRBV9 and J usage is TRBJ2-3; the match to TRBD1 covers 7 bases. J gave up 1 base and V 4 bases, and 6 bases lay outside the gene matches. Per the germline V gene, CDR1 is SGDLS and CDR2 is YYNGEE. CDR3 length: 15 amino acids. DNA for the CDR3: TGTGCCAGCAGCCCCCGACAGGGAGGCACAGATACGCAGTATTTT. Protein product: CASSPRQGGTDTQYF.